The rows below give T cell receptor beta chains drawn from one sample of a study of shared clonotypes between healthy human individuals. Sequenced by immunoSEQ multiplex PCR; TCRdb stores in-frame clones only, minus some. Here the sample spans about 490,000 clones, about 80% being singletons. The sequenced sample consisted of PBMCs. Receptors originate from a middle-aged woman in good health. Some clones in this sample may be carry-over from other donors' samples. CDR3s leave out the opening cysteine and the closing phenylalanine or tryptophan. Fields, in order: J gene, CDR3 length, V gene, CDR3 protein.

j_gene: TRBJ2-2; len: 14; v_gene: TRBV7-9; CDR3aa: ASSLLAGLNTGELF
j_gene: TRBJ2-1; len: 12; v_gene: TRBV7-3; CDR3aa: ASSLGTSGNEQF
j_gene: TRBJ2-7; len: 11; v_gene: TRBV27; CDR3aa: ARTTGTNYEQY
j_gene: TRBJ1-5; len: 13; v_gene: TRBV18; CDR3aa: ASSPQGASNQPQH
j_gene: TRBJ1-6; len: 11; v_gene: TRBV6-5; CDR3aa: ASGVGEGSPLH
j_gene: TRBJ1-4; len: 12; v_gene: TRBV27; CDR3aa: ASMKRGGNEKLF
j_gene: TRBJ2-7; len: 13; v_gene: TRBV27; CDR3aa: ASRPEPVGGYEQY
j_gene: TRBJ2-2; len: 10; v_gene: TRBV6-6; CDR3aa: ASSPWGRELF
j_gene: TRBJ1-5; len: 11; v_gene: TRBV11-2; CDR3aa: ASSLVGDQPQH
j_gene: TRBJ2-2; len: 9; v_gene: TRBV7-3; CDR3aa: ASSLSGELF
j_gene: TRBJ2-7; len: 13; v_gene: TRBV7-2; CDR3aa: ASSSQGGGEYEQY
j_gene: TRBJ1-2; len: 12; v_gene: TRBV15; CDR3aa: ATSRELGNYGYT
j_gene: TRBJ2-2; len: 14; v_gene: TRBV5-1; CDR3aa: ASSRLAGVHTGELF
j_gene: TRBJ1-5; len: 12; v_gene: TRBV12-5; CDR3aa: ASGLVTRNQPQH
j_gene: TRBJ2-1; len: 14; v_gene: TRBV6-5; CDR3aa: ASSSGAGSAYNEQF
j_gene: TRBJ1-4; len: 14; v_gene: TRBV27; CDR3aa: AKRQGDWSTNEKLF
j_gene: TRBJ2-5; len: 6; v_gene: TRBV2; CDR3aa: ASTPQY
j_gene: TRBJ2-5; len: 13; v_gene: TRBV29-1; CDR3aa: SAQGVPDRSETQY
j_gene: TRBJ1-2; len: 12; v_gene: TRBV14; CDR3aa: ASSLLGRDYGYT
j_gene: TRBJ2-7; len: 11; v_gene: TRBV7-9; CDR3aa: ASVGGTEYEQY
j_gene: TRBJ2-2; len: 13; v_gene: TRBV6-1; CDR3aa: ASSEWGANTGELF
j_gene: TRBJ2-1; len: 12; v_gene: TRBV5-1; CDR3aa: ASSVAGDGVEQF
j_gene: TRBJ2-3; len: 13; v_gene: TRBV9; CDR3aa: ASSGQPPRTDTQY
j_gene: TRBJ1-4; len: 15; v_gene: TRBV19; CDR3aa: ASSMPGHAATNEKLF